Described below is a single T cell receptor (beta chain) sequence and its context. The antigen is not known. The data stem from a study of cytomegalovirus exposure and HLA in healthy donors. Notes on the study in general: Reportedly, HLA-A and HLA-B alleles of most subjects were accurately predicted from TCR beta. Later analysis associated a missense DCLRE1C variant with TCR beta V- and J-gene trimming.

Use of 60 Vbeta and 13 Jbeta primers characterized the PCR. The table came from immunoSEQ multiplex PCR; TCRdb's copy has only in-frame clones and leaves some out. The repertoire holds around 150,000 clones, 82% seen once, with just over 8% in the top ten. The CDR3 covers 14 residues. Trimming removed 3 bases at V and 1 base at J, with 7 bases between. The V gene's germline CDR1 is ENHRY and CDR2 SYGVKD. The source material was PBMCs. This clonotype was sampled from a woman in her 50s in good health and CMV-seropositive. V is TRBV10-3 and J is TRBJ1-5; D may be TRBD1 (5 bases). CDR3 in amino acids: CAISDQGSNQPQHF. CDR3 sequence (DNA): TGTGCCATCAGTGATCAGGGAAGCAATCAGCCCCAGCATTTT.